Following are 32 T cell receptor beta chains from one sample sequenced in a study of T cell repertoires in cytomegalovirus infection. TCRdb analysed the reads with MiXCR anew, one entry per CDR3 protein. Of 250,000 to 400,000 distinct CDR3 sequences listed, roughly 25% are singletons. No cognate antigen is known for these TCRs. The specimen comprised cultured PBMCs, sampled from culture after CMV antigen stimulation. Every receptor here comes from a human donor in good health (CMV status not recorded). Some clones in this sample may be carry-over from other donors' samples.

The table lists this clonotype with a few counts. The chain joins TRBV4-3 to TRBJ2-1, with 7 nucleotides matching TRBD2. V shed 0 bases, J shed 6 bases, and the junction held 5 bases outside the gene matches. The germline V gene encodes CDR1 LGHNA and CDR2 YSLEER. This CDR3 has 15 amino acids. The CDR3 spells CASSQEQTGGNEQFF. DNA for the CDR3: TGCGCCAGCAGCCAAGAGCAGACGGGAGGCAATGAGCAGTTCTTC.

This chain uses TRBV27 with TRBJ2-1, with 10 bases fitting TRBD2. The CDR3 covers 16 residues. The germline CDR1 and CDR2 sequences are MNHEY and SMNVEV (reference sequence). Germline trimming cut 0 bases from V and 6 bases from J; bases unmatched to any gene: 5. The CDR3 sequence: CASSLSFASGGNEQFF. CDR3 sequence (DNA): TGTGCCAGCAGTTTATCGTTTGCTAGCGGGGGCAATGAGCAGTTCTTC.

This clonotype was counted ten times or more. The DNA of the CDR3 is TGTGCCAGCAGCCCTCAAGGGCAGGGGGTGGGCACTGAAGCTTTCTTT. This gives the protein CASSPQGQGVGTEAFF. The rearrangement joins TRBV7-3 to TRBJ1-1, with 7 bases matching TRBD1. Germline-derived CDR1 and CDR2 are SGHTA and FQGTGA. The CDR3 contains 16 residues. V was clipped by 5 bases and J by 4 bases; unmatched bases: 13.

The chain's CDR3 is CASSQWTSGAQDTQYF. The CDR3 DNA follows: TGCGCCAGCAGCCAATGGACTAGCGGGGCGCAGGATACGCAGTATTTT. J is TRBJ2-3 and V is TRBV4-3; 12 nucleotides match TRBD2. Per germline, CDR1 LGHNA and CDR2 YSLEER. This CDR3 is built from 16 residues. V shed 2 bases, J shed 6 bases, and the junction held 6 bases outside the gene matches.

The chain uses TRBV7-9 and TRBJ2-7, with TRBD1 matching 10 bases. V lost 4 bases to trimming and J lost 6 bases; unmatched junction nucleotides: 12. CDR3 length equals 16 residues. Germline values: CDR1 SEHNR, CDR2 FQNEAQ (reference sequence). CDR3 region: CASSSTRGQGISEQYV. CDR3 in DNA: TGTGCCAGCAGCTCGACTAGGGGACAGGGGATCTCCGAGCAGTACGTC.

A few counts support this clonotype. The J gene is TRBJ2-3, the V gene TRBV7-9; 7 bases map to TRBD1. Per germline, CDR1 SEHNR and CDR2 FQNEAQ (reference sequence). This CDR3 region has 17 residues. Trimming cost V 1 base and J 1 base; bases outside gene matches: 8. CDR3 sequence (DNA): TGTGCCAGCAGCTTAGGGGGTGGACAGGCGCGCACAGATACGCAGTATTTT. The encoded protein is CASSLGGGQARTDTQYF.

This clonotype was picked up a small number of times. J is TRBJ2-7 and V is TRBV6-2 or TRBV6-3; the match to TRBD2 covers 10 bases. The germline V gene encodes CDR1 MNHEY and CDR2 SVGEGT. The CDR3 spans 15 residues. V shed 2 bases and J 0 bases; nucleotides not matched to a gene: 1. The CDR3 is CASSYGLADSYEQYF. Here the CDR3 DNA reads TGTGCCAGCAGTTACGGACTAGCGGACTCCTACGAGCAGTACTTC.

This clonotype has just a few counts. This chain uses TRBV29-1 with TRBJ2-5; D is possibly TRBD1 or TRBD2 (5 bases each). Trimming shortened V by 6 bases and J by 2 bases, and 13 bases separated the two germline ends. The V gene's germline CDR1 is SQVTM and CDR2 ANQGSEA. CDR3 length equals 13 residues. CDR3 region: CSVDRDVQETQYF. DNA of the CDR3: TGCAGCGTGGACCGGGACGTACAAGAGACCCAGTACTTC.

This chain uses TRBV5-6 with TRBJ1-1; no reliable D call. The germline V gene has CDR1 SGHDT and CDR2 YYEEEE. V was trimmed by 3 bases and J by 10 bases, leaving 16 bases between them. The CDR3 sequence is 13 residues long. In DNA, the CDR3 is TGTGCCAGCAGCTCAGCCGGGGTAGGAAGAGCTTTCTTT. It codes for CASSSAGVGRAFF.

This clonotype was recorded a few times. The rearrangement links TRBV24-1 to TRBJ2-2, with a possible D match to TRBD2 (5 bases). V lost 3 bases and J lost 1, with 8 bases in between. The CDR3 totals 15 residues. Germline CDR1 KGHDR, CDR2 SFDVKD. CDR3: CATSDTGLNTGELFF. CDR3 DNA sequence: TGTGCCACCAGTGATACCGGACTGAACACCGGGGAGCTGTTTTTT.

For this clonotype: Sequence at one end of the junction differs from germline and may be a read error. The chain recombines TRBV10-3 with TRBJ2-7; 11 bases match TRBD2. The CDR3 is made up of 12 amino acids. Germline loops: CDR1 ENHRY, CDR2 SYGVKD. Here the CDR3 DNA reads TGTGCCATCAGGGGACTAGCGGACGAGGAGTACTTC. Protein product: CAIRGLADEEYF.

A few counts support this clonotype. CDR3 nucleotides: TGTGCCAGCACCCTTACGTTGGGTGAGCAGTTCTTC. It is translated as CASTLTLGEQFF. V gene TRBV28 combines with J gene TRBJ2-1; D is uncertain. This CDR3 spans 12 amino acids. CDR1 and CDR2 from the germline V gene are MDHEN and SYDVKM. Trimming cost V 7 bases and J 9 bases, with 13 bases left between them.

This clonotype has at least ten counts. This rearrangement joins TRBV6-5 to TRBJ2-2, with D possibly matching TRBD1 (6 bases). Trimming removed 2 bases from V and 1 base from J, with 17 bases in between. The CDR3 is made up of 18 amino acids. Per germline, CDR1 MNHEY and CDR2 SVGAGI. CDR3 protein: CASSYRPLTGQNTGELFF. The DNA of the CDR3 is TGTGCCAGCAGTTACCGCCCCTTGACAGGACAGAACACCGGGGAGCTGTTTTTT.

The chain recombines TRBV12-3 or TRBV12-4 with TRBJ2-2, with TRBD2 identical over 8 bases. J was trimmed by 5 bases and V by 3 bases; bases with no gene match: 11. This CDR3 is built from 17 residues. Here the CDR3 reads CASSFVLSGRVTGELFF. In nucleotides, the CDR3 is TGTGCCAGCAGTTTCGTGTTGAGCGGGAGAGTAACCGGGGAGCTGTTTTTT.

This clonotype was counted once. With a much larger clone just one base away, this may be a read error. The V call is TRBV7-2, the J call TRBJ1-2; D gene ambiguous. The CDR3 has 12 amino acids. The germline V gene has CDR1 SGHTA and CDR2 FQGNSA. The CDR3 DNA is TGTGCCAGCAGCTTAGGTCACTATAGCTACACCTTC. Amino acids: CASSLGHYSYTF.

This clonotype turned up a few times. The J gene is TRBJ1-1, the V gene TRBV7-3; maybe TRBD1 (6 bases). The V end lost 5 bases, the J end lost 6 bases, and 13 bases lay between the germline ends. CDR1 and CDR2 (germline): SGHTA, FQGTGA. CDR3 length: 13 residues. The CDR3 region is CASSPTGSAEAFF. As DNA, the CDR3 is TGTGCCAGCAGCCCAACAGGGTCGGCTGAAGCTTTCTTT. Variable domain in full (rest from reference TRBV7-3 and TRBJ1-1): GAGVSQTPSNKVTEKGKYVELRCDPISGHTALYWYRQSLGQGPEFLIYFQGTGAADDSGLPNDRFFAVRPEGSVSTLKIQRTERGDSAVYLCASSPTGSAEAFFGQGTRLTVV.

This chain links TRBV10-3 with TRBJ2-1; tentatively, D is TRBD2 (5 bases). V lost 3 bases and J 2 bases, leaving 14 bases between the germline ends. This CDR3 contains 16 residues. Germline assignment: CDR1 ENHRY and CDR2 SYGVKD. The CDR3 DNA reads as TGTGCCATCAGTGAAATCTCTAGCTTGACCTACAATGAGCAGTTCTTC. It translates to CAISEISSLTYNEQFF.

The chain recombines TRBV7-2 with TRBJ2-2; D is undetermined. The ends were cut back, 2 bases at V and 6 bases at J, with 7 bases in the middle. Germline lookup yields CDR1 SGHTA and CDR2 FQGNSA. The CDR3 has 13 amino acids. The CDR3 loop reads CASSLYEAGELFF. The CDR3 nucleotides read TGTGCCAGCAGCTTATATGAAGCCGGGGAGCTGTTTTTT.

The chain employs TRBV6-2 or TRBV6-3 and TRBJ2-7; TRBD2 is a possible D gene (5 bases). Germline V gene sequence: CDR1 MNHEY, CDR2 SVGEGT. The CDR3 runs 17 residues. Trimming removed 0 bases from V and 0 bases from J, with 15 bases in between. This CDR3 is CASSYSSGGWSSYEQYV. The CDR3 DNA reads TGTGCCAGCAGTTACTCGAGCGGCGGTTGGAGCTCCTACGAGCAGTACGTC.

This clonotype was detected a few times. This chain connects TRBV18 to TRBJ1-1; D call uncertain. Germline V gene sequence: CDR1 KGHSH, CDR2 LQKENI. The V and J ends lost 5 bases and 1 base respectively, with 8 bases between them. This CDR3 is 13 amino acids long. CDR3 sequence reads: CASSEGENTEAFF. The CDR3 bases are TGTGCCAGCTCAGAGGGAGAGAACACTGAAGCTTTCTTT.

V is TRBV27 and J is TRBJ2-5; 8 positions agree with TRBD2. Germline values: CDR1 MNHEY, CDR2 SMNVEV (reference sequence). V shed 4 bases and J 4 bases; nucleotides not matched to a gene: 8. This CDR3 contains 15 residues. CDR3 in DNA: TGTGCCAGCAGTTATAGCGGGACGGGGGGAGAGACCCAGTACTTC. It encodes CASSYSGTGGETQYF.

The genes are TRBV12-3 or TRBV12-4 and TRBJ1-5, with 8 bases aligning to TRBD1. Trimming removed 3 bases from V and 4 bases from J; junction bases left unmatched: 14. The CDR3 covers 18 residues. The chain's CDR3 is CASSFRLEGGQGNQPQHF. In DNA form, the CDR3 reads TGTGCCAGCAGTTTTCGGTTGGAAGGAGGACAGGGAAATCAGCCCCAGCATTTT.

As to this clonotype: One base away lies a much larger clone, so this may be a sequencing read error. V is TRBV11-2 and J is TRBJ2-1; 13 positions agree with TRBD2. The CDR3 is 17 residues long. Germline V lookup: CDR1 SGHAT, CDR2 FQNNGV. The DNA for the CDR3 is TGTGCCAGCATCTTAAGACTAGCGGGAGGCCAACACAATGAGCAGTTCTTC. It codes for CASILRLAGGQHNEQFF. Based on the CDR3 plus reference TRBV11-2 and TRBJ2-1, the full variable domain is EAGVAQSPRYKIIEKRQSVAFWCNPISGHATLYWYQQILGQGPKLLIQFQNNGVVDDSQLPKDRFSAERLKGVDSTLKIQPAKLEDSAVYLCASILRLAGGQHNEQFFGPGTRLTVL.

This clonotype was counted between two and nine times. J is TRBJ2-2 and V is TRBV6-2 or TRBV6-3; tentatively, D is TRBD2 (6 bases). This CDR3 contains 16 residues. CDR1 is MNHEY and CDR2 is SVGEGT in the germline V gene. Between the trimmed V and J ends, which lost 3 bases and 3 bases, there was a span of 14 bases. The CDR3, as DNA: TGTGCCAGCAGTTATGTACTAGCATCGGACACCGGGGAGCTGTTTTTT. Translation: CASSYVLASDTGELFF.

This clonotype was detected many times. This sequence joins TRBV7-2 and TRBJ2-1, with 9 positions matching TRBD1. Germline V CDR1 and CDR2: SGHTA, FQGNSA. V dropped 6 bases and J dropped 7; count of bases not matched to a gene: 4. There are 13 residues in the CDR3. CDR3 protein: CASSKQGANEQFF. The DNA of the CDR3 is TGTGCCAGCAGTAAACAGGGGGCGAATGAGCAGTTCTTC.

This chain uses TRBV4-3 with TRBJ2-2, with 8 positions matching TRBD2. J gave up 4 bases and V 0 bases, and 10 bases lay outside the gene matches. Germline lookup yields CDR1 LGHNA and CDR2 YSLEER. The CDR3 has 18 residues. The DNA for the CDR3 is TGCGCCAGCAGCCAAGATGGCACGGCGGGAGGTGCCACCGGGGAGCTGTTTTTT. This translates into CASSQDGTAGGATGELFF.

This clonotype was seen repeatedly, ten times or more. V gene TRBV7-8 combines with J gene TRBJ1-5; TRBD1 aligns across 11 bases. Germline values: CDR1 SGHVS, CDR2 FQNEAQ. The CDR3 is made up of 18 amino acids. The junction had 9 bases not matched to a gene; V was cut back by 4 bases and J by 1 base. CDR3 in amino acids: CASSSQGTGGGSNQPQHF. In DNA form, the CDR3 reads TGTGCCAGCAGCTCACAAGGGACAGGGGGGGGGAGCAATCAGCCCCAGCATTTT.

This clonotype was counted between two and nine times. The CDR3, as DNA: TGTGCCAGCAGCCAAGGGCAGGGAGGGCCCTACGAGCAGTACTTC. This codes for CASSQGQGGPYEQYF. The rearrangement links TRBV4-2 to TRBJ2-7, with TRBD2 matching 7 bases. The V gene end was trimmed by 1 base and the J gene end by 2 bases; junction bases not matched to a gene: 5. CDR1 is LGHNA and CDR2 is YNFKEQ in the germline V gene. This CDR3 is 15 amino acids long.

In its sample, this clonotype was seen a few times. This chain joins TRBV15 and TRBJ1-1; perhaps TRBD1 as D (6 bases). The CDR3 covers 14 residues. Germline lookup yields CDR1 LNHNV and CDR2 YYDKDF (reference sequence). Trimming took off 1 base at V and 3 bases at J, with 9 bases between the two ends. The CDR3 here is CATSRVGGDTEAFF. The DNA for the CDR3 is TGTGCCACCAGCAGAGTAGGGGGGGACACTGAAGCTTTCTTT.

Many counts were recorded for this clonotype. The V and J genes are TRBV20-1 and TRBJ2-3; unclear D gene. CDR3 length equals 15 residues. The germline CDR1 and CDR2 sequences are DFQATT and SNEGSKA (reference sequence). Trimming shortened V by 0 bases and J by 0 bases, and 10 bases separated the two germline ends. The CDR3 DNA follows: TGCAGTGCTAGAGATGTCGGTTTTAGCACAGATACGCAGTATTTT. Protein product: CSARDVGFSTDTQYF.

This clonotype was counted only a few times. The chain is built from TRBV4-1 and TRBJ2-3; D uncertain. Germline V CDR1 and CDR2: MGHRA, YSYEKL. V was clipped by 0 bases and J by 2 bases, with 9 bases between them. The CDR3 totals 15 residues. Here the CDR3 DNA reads TGCGCCAGCAGCCAAGATCTGAACCCCACAGATACGCAGTATTTT. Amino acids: CASSQDLNPTDTQYF.

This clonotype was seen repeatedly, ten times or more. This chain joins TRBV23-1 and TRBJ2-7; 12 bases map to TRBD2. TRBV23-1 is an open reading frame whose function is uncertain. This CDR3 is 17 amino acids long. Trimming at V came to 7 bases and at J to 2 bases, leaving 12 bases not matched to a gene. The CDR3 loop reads CASNYNNGLAGTYEQYV. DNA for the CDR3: TGCGCCAGCAACTACAATAACGGACTAGCGGGGACCTACGAGCAGTACGTC.